These 29 T cell receptor beta chains share one sample of origin, sequenced in a study of T cell responses to AZD1222 COVID-19 vaccine. Produced via immunoSEQ multiplex PCR; TCRdb's table is partial and in-frame only. The profile shows approximately 84,000 clones, around 87% of them singletons. Sequenced material: peripheral blood, taken 28 days after the second AZD1222 dose. The receptors stem from an adult who received the AZD1222 COVID-19 vaccine.

This clone was recorded a few times. The rearrangement joins TRBV12-5 to TRBJ1-1; D remains unclear. Germline CDR1 reads LGHNT; CDR2 reads FRNRAP. The CDR3 is 13 amino acids. The V and J ends lost 0 bases and 4 bases respectively, with 6 bases between them. CDR3: CASGLVRGTEAFF. The CDR3 bases are TGTGCTAGTGGTTTGGTAAGAGGCACTGAAGCTTTCTTT.

The chain combines TRBV7-2 with TRBJ2-3, with TRBD2 matching 12 bases. Germline assignment: CDR1 SGHTA and CDR2 FQGNSA. J was trimmed by 1 base and V by 3 bases; bases with no gene match: 2. The CDR3 consists of 16 residues. Here the CDR3 DNA reads TGTGCCAGCAGCTTTCGACTAGCGGGGGGCACAGATACGCAGTATTTT. Its translation is CASSFRLAGGTDTQYF.

The chain carries TRBV3-1 (or the pseudogene TRBV3-2) and TRBJ2-1; TRBD2 matches at 10 bases. Looked up from germline, CDR1 is LGHDT and CDR2 is YNNKEL (reference sequence). The CDR3 is 18 residues long. The ends lost 1 base at V and 5 bases at J; junction bases unmatched: 11. This chain's CDR3 is CASSQGPLSGRRDNEQFF. The CDR3 region has the DNA TGTGCCAGCAGCCAAGGTCCCCTTAGCGGGAGGCGCGACAATGAGCAGTTCTTC.

The chain uses TRBV3-1 (or the pseudogene TRBV3-2) and TRBJ1-2; D perhaps matches TRBD1 (5 bases). V was pared by 3 bases and J by 5 bases, with 13 bases between. The CDR3 has 14 amino acids. From germline, CDR1 is LGHDT and CDR2 YNNKEL (reference sequence). CDR3 nucleotide sequence: TGTGCCAGCAGCCACGACAGCTCCGGGTATGGCTACACCTTC. Amino acid sequence: CASSHDSSGYGYTF.

This chain links TRBV18 with TRBJ1-1; D might be TRBD1 (6 bases). Trimming stripped 1 base from V and 1 base from J, with 13 bases between. The germline V gene encodes CDR1 KGHSH and CDR2 LQKENI. The CDR3 totals 16 residues. CDR3 protein: CASSPQGGGGNTEAFF. As DNA, the CDR3 is TGTGCCAGCTCACCACAAGGCGGGGGCGGGAACACTGAAGCTTTCTTT.

The chain employs TRBV29-1 and TRBJ1-1, with D possibly being TRBD1 (5 bases). Trimming stripped 4 bases from V and 1 base from J, with 13 bases between. The CDR3 spans 14 residues. Germline V gene data show CDR1 as SQVTM and CDR2 as ANQGSEA. As DNA, the CDR3 is TGCAGCGTTGGAAAGGGGAGACCGAACACTGAAGCTTTCTTT. This encodes CSVGKGRPNTEAFF.

The chain uses TRBV5-6 and TRBJ2-7; D uncertain. The V gene's germline CDR1 is SGHDT and CDR2 YYEEEE. The CDR3 length is 11 residues. With 2 bases removed from V and 4 bases from J, the gap between germline ends came to 4 bases. The CDR3 spells CASSFLYEQYF. CDR3 DNA sequence: TGTGCCAGCAGCTTCTTATACGAGCAGTACTTC.

This chain uses TRBV7-3 with TRBJ1-1; 7 bases align to TRBD1. The CDR3 length is 12 residues. After removal of 5 bases from V and 7 bases from J, the junction contained 4 bases not matched to a gene. CDR1 is SGHTA and CDR2 is FQGTGA in the germline V gene. CDR3 DNA sequence: TGTGCCAGCAGCGGGGACAGCGGTGAAGCTTTCTTT. This translates into CASSGDSGEAFF.

The chain uses TRBV12-3 or TRBV12-4 and TRBJ2-7; maybe TRBD1 (6 bases). The CDR3 consists of 13 residues. V gave up 6 bases and J gave up 2 bases, with 11 bases separating them. The CDR3 here is CASRGAPTYEQYF. CDR3 DNA: TGTGCCAGCAGGGGGGCCCCTACCTACGAGCAGTACTTC.

The chain uses TRBV6-5 and TRBJ1-2, with 7 bases identical to TRBD1. Trimming removed 7 bases from V and 2 bases from J; junction bases left unmatched: 4. The CDR3 is made up of 13 amino acids. Per germline, CDR1 MNHEY and CDR2 SVGAGI. The CDR3: CASTKGANYGYTF. In DNA form, the CDR3 reads TGTGCCAGCACAAAGGGGGCCAACTATGGCTACACCTTC.

The genes are TRBV6-6 and TRBJ2-1, with TRBD2 matching 7 bases. Germline trimming cut 5 bases from V and 0 bases from J; bases unmatched to any gene: 10. CDR1 MNHNY and CDR2 SVGAGI come from the germline V gene (reference sequence). The CDR3 sequence is 17 residues long. The CDR3, as DNA: TGTGCCAGCAGTCGTAAGCGGGACTCCAGCTCCTACAATGAGCAGTTCTTC. Its translation is CASSRKRDSSSYNEQFF.

The table lists this clone with a count of one. The chain recombines TRBV27 with TRBJ1-2, with TRBD1 matching 7 bases. Germline assignment: CDR1 MNHEY and CDR2 SMNVEV (reference sequence). The CDR3 runs to 14 residues. Unmatched junction bases numbered 7, after V lost 5 bases and J lost 4 bases. The CDR3 DNA sequence: TGTGCCAGCAGTATACAGGGGAGCGGCTATGGCTACACCTTC. Translated, it gives CASSIQGSGYGYTF.

The rearrangement uses TRBV6-1 and TRBJ1-5; no firm D call. Germline loops: CDR1 MNHNS, CDR2 SASEGT. CDR3 size: 15 residues. The V end lost 3 bases, the J end lost 1 base, and 10 bases lay between the germline ends. The CDR3 coding sequence is TGTGCCAGCAGTGATCTCGGGAACAGCAATCAGCCCCAGCATTTT. Translation gives CASSDLGNSNQPQHF.

The chain is built from TRBV20-1 and TRBJ2-1; no clear D gene. Per the germline V gene, CDR1 is DFQATT and CDR2 is SNEGSKA (reference sequence). CDR3 length: 11 amino acids. The ends were cut back, 5 bases at V and 4 bases at J, with 6 bases in the middle. As DNA, the CDR3 is TGCAGTGCTTTAGGGTACAATGAGCAGTTCTTC. Protein product: CSALGYNEQFF.

This clone was counted between two and nine times. The chain links TRBV6-2 or TRBV6-3 to TRBJ2-7; D might be TRBD2 (6 bases). The V gene lost 4 bases and the J gene lost 3 bases, with 10 bases spanning the gap. This CDR3 comprises 13 residues. Germline V gene lookup returns CDR1 MNHEY and CDR2 SVGEGT. CDR3 protein: CASSLAENYEQYF. In DNA, the CDR3 is TGTGCCAGCAGTTTAGCGGAGAACTACGAGCAGTACTTC.

This clone appeared a single time. The V gene is TRBV30, the J gene TRBJ1-3; no reliable D call. The V end lost 0 bases, the J end lost 0 bases, and 18 bases lay between the germline ends. Germline V gene sequence: CDR1 GTSNPN, CDR2 SVGIG (reference sequence). The CDR3 has 18 residues. The CDR3 region has the DNA TGTGCCTGGAGTGTACTTTTATCGACACCTAGCTCTGGAAACACCATATATTTT. Translation: CAWSVLLSTPSSGNTIYF.

The chain recombines TRBV2 with TRBJ2-3; unclear D gene. V lost 7 bases, J lost 4 bases, and 6 bases lay in between. Germline CDR1 reads SNHLY; CDR2 reads FYNNEI. This CDR3 is built from 11 residues. CDR3 DNA: TGTGCCAGCATAGAAGCAGATACGCAGTATTTT. Translation gives CASIEADTQYF.

V and J are TRBV2 and TRBJ2-1; 9 positions match TRBD1. The junction had 15 bases not matched to a gene; V was cut back by 2 bases and J by 10 bases. The CDR3 loop spans 17 amino acids. CDR1 is SNHLY and CDR2 is FYNNEI in the germline V gene. CDR3 region: CASSESAWTGVTGEQFF. The CDR3 bases are TGTGCCAGCAGTGAAAGCGCCTGGACAGGGGTTACAGGGGAGCAGTTCTTC.

J is TRBJ2-3 and V is TRBV27; 9 nucleotides match TRBD1. V gave up 3 bases and J gave up 5 bases; unmatched junction bases: 9. The CDR3 contains 16 residues. The germline V gene has CDR1 MNHEY and CDR2 SMNVEV (reference sequence). CDR3 DNA: TGTGCCAGCAGTTTTCTCTACAGGGGGCGCGGAGATACGCAGTATTTT. As protein: CASSFLYRGRGDTQYF.

The gene calls are TRBV7-2 and TRBJ2-7; no definite D call. V was cut by 2 bases and J by 6 bases, with 14 bases left in between. Germline CDR1 reads SGHTA; CDR2 reads FQGNSA. This CDR3 contains 14 residues. The CDR3 reads CASSLTRILSEQYF. The DNA for the CDR3 is TGTGCCAGCAGCTTAACCAGGATCCTCAGCGAGCAGTACTTC.

The chain combines TRBV13 with TRBJ2-3; TRBD1 might be the D (7 bases). Germline V gene data show CDR1 as PRHDT and CDR2 as FYEKMQ (reference sequence). Trimming pared 2 bases from V and 2 bases from J, leaving 11 bases between. This CDR3 comprises 15 residues. This CDR3 is CASSLTGDSTDTQYF. The CDR3 coding sequence is TGTGCCAGCAGCTTAACAGGGGACTCCACAGATACGCAGTATTTT.

The genes are TRBV20-1 and TRBJ2-1, with no clear D. Germline V gene lookup returns CDR1 DFQATT and CDR2 SNEGSKA (reference sequence). V was clipped by 4 bases and J by 6 bases, with 4 bases between them. The CDR3 runs 10 residues. Written as DNA, the CDR3 is TGCAGTGCTAATCGCAATGAGCAGTTCTTC. This translates into CSANRNEQFF.

The genes are TRBV19 and TRBJ2-1, with TRBD1 as a possible D gene (5 bases). Germline V gene sequence: CDR1 LNHDA, CDR2 SQIVND (reference sequence). Between the trimmed V and J ends, which lost 3 bases and 10 bases, there was a span of 13 bases. This CDR3 is 13 amino acids long. CDR3 sequence: CASSIPDSQEQFF. The CDR3 nucleotides read TGTGCCAGTAGTATCCCCGACAGCCAGGAGCAGTTCTTC.

The V call is TRBV7-9, the J call TRBJ1-1, with unresolved D. The germline CDR1 and CDR2 sequences are SEHNR and FQNEAQ (reference sequence). Deletions cut 1 base from V and 6 bases from J, with 3 bases between. The CDR3 has 11 amino acids. CDR3: CASSLDPEAFF. Here the CDR3 DNA reads TGTGCCAGCAGCTTAGATCCTGAAGCTTTCTTT.

The rearrangement links TRBV7-8 to TRBJ1-4, with D uncertain. The CDR3 spans 14 residues. Trimming removed 3 bases from V and 3 bases from J, with 8 bases in between. From germline, CDR1 is SGHVS and CDR2 FQNEAQ. The CDR3 nucleotides are TGTGCCAGCAGCTTGGGCGAGCCTAATGAAAAACTGTTTTTT. Its translation is CASSLGEPNEKLFF.

The chain joins TRBV7-2 to TRBJ2-4; D not certain. The CDR3 sequence is 14 residues long. Looked up from germline, CDR1 is SGHTA and CDR2 is FQGNSA. V shed 2 bases and J shed 8 bases, with 13 bases lying between them. The CDR3 nucleotides read TGTGCCAGCAGCTTAAACGGCCCCGGAGACATTCAGTACTTC. This gives the protein CASSLNGPGDIQYF.

This chain uses TRBV3-1 (or the pseudogene TRBV3-2) with TRBJ2-2; 8 positions agree with TRBD2. This CDR3 is built from 14 residues. Germline lookup yields CDR1 LGHDT and CDR2 YNNKEL (reference sequence). V was clipped by 4 bases and J by 7 bases; unmatched bases: 5. CDR3 amino acids: CASSPGTSYGELFF. Here the CDR3 DNA reads TGTGCCAGCAGCCCCGGGACTAGTTACGGGGAGCTGTTTTTT.

This chain connects TRBV15 to TRBJ2-5; D gene ambiguous. Germline CDR1 LNHNV, CDR2 YYDKDF (reference sequence). The CDR3 runs to 12 residues. V gave up 0 bases and J gave up 1 base, with 0 bases separating them. The CDR3 nucleotides are TGTGCCACCAGCAGAGACCAAGAGACCCAGTACTTC. Translating it yields CATSRDQETQYF.

This chain uses TRBV25-1 with TRBJ1-1; D uncertain. The CDR3 totals 12 residues. Trimming removed 7 bases at V and 2 bases at J, with 8 bases between. CDR1 is MGHDK, CDR2 SYGVNS, per germline. CDR3 in DNA: TGTGCCAGCATCTCCCGCAACACTGAAGCTTTCTTT. Translated: CASISRNTEAFF.